These T cell receptor beta chains were read from a single sample in a study of OX40 agonist ivuxolimab in advanced cancers. Sequenced by immunoSEQ multiplex PCR; TCRdb stores in-frame clones only, minus some. The sample has some 110,000 clones; just over 90% are singletons. This material consisted of CD4+ or CD8+ T cells sorted from blood, taken in a trial of the OX40 agonist ivuxolimab. Every receptor here comes from an adult with an advanced solid tumor such as melanoma, head and neck, liver or kidney cancer. CDR3s include the opening cysteine and the closing phenylalanine or tryptophan. D genes are given only for firm matches. Rows may omit the clone size; those that give it use once, few, many or a size class.

J: TRBJ2-7
size: once
V: TRBV7-2
D: .
CDR3: CASSLGQNYEQYF
DNA: TGTGCCAGCAGCTTAGGACAGAACTACGAGCAGTACTTC

J: TRBJ1-2
size: .
V: TRBV29-1
D: .
CDR3: CSDDGYTF
DNA: TGCAGCGATGATGGCTACACCTTC

J: TRBJ2-5
size: .
V: TRBV7-3
D: .
CDR3: CASSFDLGETQYF
DNA: TGTGCCAGCAGCTTTGATCTAGGCGAGACCCAGTACTTC

J: TRBJ2-1
size: .
V: TRBV14
D: .
CDR3: CASSQWLNSYNEQFF
DNA: TGTGCCAGCAGCCAGTGGCTCAACTCCTACAATGAGCAGTTCTTC

J: TRBJ2-5
size: .
V: TRBV2
D: TRBD2
CDR3: CASLAGGGETQYF
DNA: TGTGCCAGCCTAGCGGGGGGGGGAGAGACCCAGTACTTC

J: TRBJ2-7
size: .
V: TRBV11-3
D: TRBD2
CDR3: CASSLVASGMAAYEQYF
DNA: TGTGCCAGCAGCTTAGTGGCTAGCGGGATGGCAGCCTACGAGCAGTACTTC

J: TRBJ2-2
size: once
V: TRBV14
D: TRBD1
CDR3: CASSQAGRQGTNTGELFF
DNA: TGTGCCAGCAGCCAAGCAGGCCGACAGGGGACGAACACCGGGGAGCTGTTTTTT

J: TRBJ2-4
size: .
V: TRBV5-1
D: TRBD1
CDR3: CASSLQPGTGPSRYQYF
DNA: TGCGCCAGCAGCTTGCAACCCGGGACAGGTCCGAGTAGGTATCAGTACTTC

J: TRBJ2-1
size: .
V: TRBV5-1
D: TRBD2
CDR3: CASSATSGNNEQFF
DNA: TGCGCCAGCAGCGCGACTAGCGGAAACAATGAGCAGTTCTTC

J: TRBJ2-7
size: .
V: TRBV19
D: TRBD1
CDR3: CASSKGTGGFYEQYF
DNA: TGTGCCAGTAGTAAGGGGACAGGGGGCTTCTACGAGCAGTACTTC

J: TRBJ2-7
size: .
V: TRBV6-1
D: TRBD1
CDR3: CASSDRGTYEQYF
DNA: TGTGCCAGCAGTGACAGGGGGACCTACGAGCAGTACTTC

J: TRBJ1-2
size: .
V: TRBV11-2
D: .
CDR3: CASSLSPVLNYGYTF
DNA: TGTGCCAGCAGCTTATCCCCGGTCCTTAACTATGGCTACACCTTC

J: TRBJ1-2
size: .
V: TRBV28
D: .
CDR3: CASSLHYRDGGYGYTF
DNA: TGTGCCAGCAGTCTCCATTACAGGGATGGTGGCTATGGCTACACCTTC

J: TRBJ1-5
size: .
V: TRBV28
D: .
CDR3: CVSGYRFREDQPQHF
DNA: TGTGTCAGCGGGTATCGGTTTAGGGAGGACCAGCCCCAGCATTTT

J: TRBJ1-1
size: .
V: TRBV30
D: TRBD1
CDR3: CAWSLMTGRTEAFF
DNA: TGTGCCTGGAGTCTTATGACAGGGAGGACTGAAGCTTTCTTT

J: TRBJ2-6
size: .
V: TRBV27
D: .
CDR3: CASGPRASGANVLTF
DNA: TGTGCCAGCGGGCCTCGGGCTTCTGGGGCCAACGTCCTGACTTTC

J: TRBJ2-7
size: .
V: TRBV18
D: .
CDR3: CASSPRQVTYEQYF
DNA: TGTGCCAGCTCACCCAGACAGGTCACCTACGAGCAGTACTTC

J: TRBJ2-3
size: .
V: TRBV18
D: .
CDR3: CASSPAASTDTQYF
DNA: TGTGCCAGCTCACCCGCAGCAAGCACAGATACGCAGTATTTT

J: TRBJ2-5
size: once
V: TRBV9
D: .
CDR3: CASSSLLGDAETQYF
DNA: TGTGCCAGCAGCTCCCTCCTGGGAGACGCCGAGACCCAGTACTTC

J: TRBJ2-1
size: .
V: TRBV5-6
D: .
CDR3: CASSLLQQHNEQFF
DNA: TGTGCCAGCAGCTTGTTACAACAGCACAATGAGCAGTTCTTC

J: TRBJ1-1
size: .
V: TRBV28
D: TRBD1
CDR3: CASSVQGGYTEAFF
DNA: TGTGCCAGCAGCGTACAGGGGGGATACACTGAAGCTTTCTTT

J: TRBJ1-2
size: .
V: TRBV15
D: .
CDR3: CATSRDQRSGYTF
DNA: TGTGCCACCAGCAGAGACCAACGATCGGGCTACACCTTC

J: TRBJ1-4
size: .
V: TRBV7-2
D: .
CDR3: CASSLQRNEKLFF
DNA: TGTGCCAGCAGCTTACAGCGGAATGAAAAACTGTTTTTT

J: TRBJ2-7
size: .
V: TRBV7-6
D: TRBD2
CDR3: CASSSSGRGDYSYEQYF
DNA: TGTGCCAGCAGCTCATCCGGCAGAGGGGACTACTCCTACGAGCAGTACTTC

J: TRBJ1-5
size: .
V: TRBV18
D: .
CDR3: CASSLRLRGEYSNQPQHF
DNA: TGTGCCAGCTCCCTTCGACTTCGGGGAGAATATAGCAATCAGCCCCAGCATTTT

J: TRBJ2-1
size: .
V: TRBV9
D: .
CDR3: CASSVAASPYNEQFF
DNA: TGTGCCAGCAGCGTAGCGGCTAGCCCCTACAATGAGCAGTTCTTC

J: TRBJ2-7
size: .
V: TRBV28
D: TRBD2
CDR3: CASSRLAGYEQYF
DNA: TGTGCCAGCAGCCGACTAGCTGGCTACGAGCAGTACTTC

J: TRBJ1-6
size: .
V: TRBV2
D: .
CDR3: CASGQNSPLHF
DNA: TGTGCCAGCGGGCAGAATTCACCCCTCCACTTT

J: TRBJ1-1
size: few
V: TRBV27
D: .
CDR3: CASSPGQGRNTEAFF
DNA: TGTGCCAGCAGTCCCGGCCAGGGTCGAAACACTGAAGCTTTCTTT

J: TRBJ2-2
size: .
V: TRBV18
D: TRBD1
CDR3: CASSPRGTGGASTGELFF
DNA: TGTGCCAGCTCACCACGGGGGACAGGGGGCGCGAGCACCGGGGAGCTGTTTTTT

J: TRBJ1-6
size: .
V: TRBV5-1
D: .
CDR3: CASSLGQYNSPLHF
DNA: TGCGCCAGCAGCTTGGGACAGTATAATTCACCCCTCCACTTT

J: TRBJ1-3
size: .
V: TRBV11-2
D: .
CDR3: CASSPQQVPGNTIYF
DNA: TGTGCCAGCAGCCCCCAACAAGTTCCTGGAAACACCATATATTTT

J: TRBJ2-2
size: .
V: TRBV6-6
D: TRBD2
CDR3: CASRGLAGGPGELFF
DNA: TGTGCCAGCAGAGGACTAGCGGGGGGGCCCGGGGAGCTGTTTTTT

J: TRBJ1-1
size: once
V: TRBV28
D: TRBD1
CDR3: CASSSELQGARWIF
DNA: TGTGCCAGCAGTTCCGAATTACAGGGGGCCCGATGGATCTTT

J: TRBJ2-1
size: .
V: TRBV12-5
D: TRBD1
CDR3: CASGLARGTGEGNEQFF
DNA: TGTGCTAGTGGTTTGGCCCGGGGGACAGGGGAAGGTAATGAGCAGTTCTTC

J: TRBJ2-3
size: .
V: TRBV18
D: .
CDR3: CASSPSGTLESNTDTQYF
DNA: TGTGCCAGCTCACCGTCCGGGACCCTTGAATCCAACACAGATACGCAGTATTTT

J: TRBJ2-5
size: .
V: TRBV19
D: TRBD1
CDR3: CASSVGTGETQYF
DNA: TGTGCCAGTAGCGTGGGGACAGGAGAGACCCAGTACTTC

J: TRBJ2-4
size: .
V: TRBV25-1
D: TRBD1
CDR3: CASSGAPTGDMKNIQYF
DNA: TGTGCCAGCAGTGGGGCTCCTACAGGGGACATGAAAAACATTCAGTACTTC

J: TRBJ2-1
size: .
V: TRBV7-2
D: .
CDR3: CASSPLVGTANYNEQFF
DNA: TGTGCCAGCAGCCCCCTCGTAGGGACCGCAAACTACAATGAGCAGTTCTTC

J: TRBJ2-2
size: .
V: TRBV28
D: TRBD1
CDR3: CASSLTGGDTRELFF
DNA: TGTGCCAGCAGCCTAACAGGGGGTGACACCCGGGAGCTGTTTTTT

J: TRBJ1-1
size: .
V: TRBV7-9
D: .
CDR3: CASSLEQNTEAFF
DNA: TGTGCCAGCAGCTTAGAGCAGAACACTGAAGCTTTCTTT

J: TRBJ2-7
size: once
V: TRBV19
D: .
CDR3: CASSPPSYEQYF
DNA: TGTGCCAGTAGTCCGCCTTCCTACGAGCAGTACTTC

J: TRBJ1-1
size: once
V: TRBV23-1
D: .
CDR3: CASSQRPHTEAFF
DNA: TGCGCCAGCAGTCAACGGCCGCACACTGAAGCTTTCTTT

J: TRBJ2-5
size: .
V: TRBV14
D: .
CDR3: CASSPGVETQYF
DNA: TGTGCCAGCAGCCCAGGGGTGGAGACCCAGTACTTC

J: TRBJ1-1
size: .
V: TRBV14
D: .
CDR3: CASSQDRGNTEAFF
DNA: TGTGCCAGCAGCCAAGATAGAGGGAACACTGAAGCTTTCTTT